This T cell receptor (beta chain) was sequenced during a study of T cells in Graves' hyperthyroidism and ophthalmopathy. Findings and limits, study-wide: Most clonotypes expanded in thyroid above 0.001 were likewise present in blood.

With regard to this clonotype: No antigen is known for it.

CDR3 size: 15 residues. The V gene lost 2 bases and the J gene lost 5 bases, with 16 bases spanning the gap. The source of the PBMCs was 8 to 10 ml of fresh peripheral blood. Amplification of TCR beta CDR3 regions used RNA as the template. First-round RT-PCR targeting the TCR CDR3 was performed with the HTBI primer set. TCRdb processed the multiplex PCR reads anew with MiXCR; each CDR3 protein has one entry. The sample comprises more than 350,000 distinct CDR3 sequences, about 14% of which are singletons, and roughly a fifth rests with the top ten. The chain uses TRBV12-3 or TRBV12-4 and TRBJ2-7; a weak D match, TRBD2 (6 bases). Sequencing was performed on blood. The receptor comes from a woman aged 25 to 39 with Graves' ophthalmopathy. CDR3 residues: CASSLSGSRAHEQYF. As DNA, the CDR3 is TGTGCCAGCAGTTTAAGCGGGTCTCGGGCCCACGAGCAGTACTTC.